This T cell receptor (beta chain) originates from a study of T cell changes during pregnancy in multiple sclerosis. The method was immunoSEQ multiplex PCR; TCRdb's version includes in-frame clones alone and lacks a portion of them. The sample holds 100,000 or so clones, 90% to 95% seen once. From germline, CDR1 is MNHEY and CDR2 SMNVEV (reference sequence). The CDR3 runs to 12 residues. Trimming took off 5 bases at V and 1 base at J, with 5 bases between the two ends. The sample in question was peripheral blood, obtained in the second trimester of pregnancy. The chain combines TRBV27 with TRBJ1-1, with D uncertain. The source of this sequence is a female donor with multiple sclerosis, enrolled in a pregnancy study. CDR3 sequence: CASSAGNTEAFF. Here the CDR3 DNA reads TGTGCCAGCAGTGCAGGGAACACTGAAGCTTTCTTT.